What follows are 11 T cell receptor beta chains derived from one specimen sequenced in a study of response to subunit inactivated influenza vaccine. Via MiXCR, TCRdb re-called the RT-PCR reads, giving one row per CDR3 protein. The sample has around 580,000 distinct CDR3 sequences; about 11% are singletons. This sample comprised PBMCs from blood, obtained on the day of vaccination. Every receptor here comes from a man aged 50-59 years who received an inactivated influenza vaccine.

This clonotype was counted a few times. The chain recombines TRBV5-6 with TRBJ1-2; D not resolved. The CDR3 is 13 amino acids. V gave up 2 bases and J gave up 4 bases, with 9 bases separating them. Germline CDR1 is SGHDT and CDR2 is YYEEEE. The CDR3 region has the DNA TGTGCCAGCAGCTTCAGGCAGCTCTATGGCTACACCTTC. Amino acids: CASSFRQLYGYTF. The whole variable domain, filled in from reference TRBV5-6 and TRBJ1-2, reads DAGVTQSPTHLIKTRGQQVTLRCSPKSGHDTVSWYQQALGQGPQFIFQYYEEEERQRGNFPDRFSGHQFPNYSSELNVNALLLGDSALYLCASSFRQLYGYTFGSGTRLTVV.

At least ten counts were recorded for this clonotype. The CDR3, as DNA: TGTGCCAGCAGCCGGACGGCCTTGAACACTGAAGCTTTCTTT. Translated: CASSRTALNTEAFF. The chain carries TRBV12-3 or TRBV12-4 and TRBJ1-1, with unresolved D. The CDR3 covers 14 residues. The V and J ends lost 6 bases and 0 bases respectively, with 11 bases between them.

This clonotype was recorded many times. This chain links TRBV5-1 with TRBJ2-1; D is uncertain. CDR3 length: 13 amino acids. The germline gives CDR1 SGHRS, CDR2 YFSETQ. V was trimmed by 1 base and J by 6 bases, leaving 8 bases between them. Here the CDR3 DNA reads TGCGCCAGCAGCTTGATAGGAGTCAATGAGCAGTTCTTC. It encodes CASSLIGVNEQFF.

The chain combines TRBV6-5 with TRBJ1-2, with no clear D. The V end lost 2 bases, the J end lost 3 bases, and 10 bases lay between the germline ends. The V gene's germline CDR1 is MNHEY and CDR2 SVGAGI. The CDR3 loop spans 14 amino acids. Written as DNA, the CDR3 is TGTGCCAGCAGTTACAATGGAGAAGACTATGGCTACACCTTC. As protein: CASSYNGEDYGYTF.

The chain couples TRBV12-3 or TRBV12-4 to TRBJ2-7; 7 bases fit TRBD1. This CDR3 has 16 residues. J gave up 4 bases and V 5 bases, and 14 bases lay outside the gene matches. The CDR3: CASSTPTGTANYEQYF. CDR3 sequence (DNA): TGTGCCAGCAGTACACCGACCGGGACAGCTAATTACGAGCAGTACTTC.

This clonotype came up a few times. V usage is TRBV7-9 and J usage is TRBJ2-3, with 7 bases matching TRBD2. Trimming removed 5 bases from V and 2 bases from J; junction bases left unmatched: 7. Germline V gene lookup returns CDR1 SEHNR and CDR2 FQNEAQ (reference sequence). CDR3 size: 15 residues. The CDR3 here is CASSGAGTITDTQYF. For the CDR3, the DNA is TGTGCCAGCAGCGGGGCCGGGACTATCACAGATACGCAGTATTTT.

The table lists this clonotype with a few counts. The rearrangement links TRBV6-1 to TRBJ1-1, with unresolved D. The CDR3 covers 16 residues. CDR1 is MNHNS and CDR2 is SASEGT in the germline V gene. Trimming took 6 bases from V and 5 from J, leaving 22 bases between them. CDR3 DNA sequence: TGTGCCAGCAGGGACGGGGTGGGCCTTCGAGAGACTGAAGCTTTCTTT. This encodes CASRDGVGLRETEAFF.

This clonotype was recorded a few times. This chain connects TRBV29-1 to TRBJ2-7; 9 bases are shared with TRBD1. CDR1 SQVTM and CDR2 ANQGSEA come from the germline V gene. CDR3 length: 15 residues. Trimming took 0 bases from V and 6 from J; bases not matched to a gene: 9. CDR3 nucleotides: TGCAGCGTTGAAGATCTTGGACAGGGGAATTCCGAGCAGTACTTC. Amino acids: CSVEDLGQGNSEQYF.

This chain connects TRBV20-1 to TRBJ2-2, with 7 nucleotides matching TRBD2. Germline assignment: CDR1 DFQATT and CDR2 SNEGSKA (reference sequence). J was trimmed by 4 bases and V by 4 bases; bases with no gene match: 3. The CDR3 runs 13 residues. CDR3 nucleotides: TGCAGTGCTAAGGGGAGGGGCACCGGGGAGCTGTTTTTT. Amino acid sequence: CSAKGRGTGELFF.

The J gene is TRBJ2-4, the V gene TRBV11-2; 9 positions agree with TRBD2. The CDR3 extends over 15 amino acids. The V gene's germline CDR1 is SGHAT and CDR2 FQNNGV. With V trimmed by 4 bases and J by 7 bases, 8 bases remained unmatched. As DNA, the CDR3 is TGTGCCAGCAGCTCCACAGCGGGGGGATTGAACATTCAGTACTTC. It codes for CASSSTAGGLNIQYF.

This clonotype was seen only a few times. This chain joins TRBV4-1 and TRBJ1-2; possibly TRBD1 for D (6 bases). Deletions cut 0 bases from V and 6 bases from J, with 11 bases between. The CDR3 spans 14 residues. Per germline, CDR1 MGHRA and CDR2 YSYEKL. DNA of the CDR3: TGCGCCAGCAGCCAAGAATACAGGGACCATGGCTACACCTTC. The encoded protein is CASSQEYRDHGYTF.